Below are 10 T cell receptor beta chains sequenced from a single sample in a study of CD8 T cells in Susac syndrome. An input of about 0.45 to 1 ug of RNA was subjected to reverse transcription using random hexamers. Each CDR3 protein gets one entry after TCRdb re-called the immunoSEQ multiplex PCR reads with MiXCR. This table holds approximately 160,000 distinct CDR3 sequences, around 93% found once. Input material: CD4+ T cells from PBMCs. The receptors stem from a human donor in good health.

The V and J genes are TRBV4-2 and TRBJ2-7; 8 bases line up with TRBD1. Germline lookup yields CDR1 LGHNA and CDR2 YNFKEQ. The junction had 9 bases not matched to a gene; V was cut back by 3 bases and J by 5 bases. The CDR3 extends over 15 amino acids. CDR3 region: CASSHPDREKNEQYF. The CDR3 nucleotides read TGTGCCAGCAGCCACCCGGACAGGGAAAAAAACGAGCAGTACTTC.

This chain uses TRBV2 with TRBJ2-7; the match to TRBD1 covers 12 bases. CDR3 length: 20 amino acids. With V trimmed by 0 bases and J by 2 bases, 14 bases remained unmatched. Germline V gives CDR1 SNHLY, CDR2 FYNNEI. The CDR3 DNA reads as TGTGCCAGCAGTGAAGCCTCGGGACAGGGGGCTGTATGGGGGGCCTACGAGCAGTACTTC. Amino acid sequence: CASSEASGQGAVWGAYEQYF.

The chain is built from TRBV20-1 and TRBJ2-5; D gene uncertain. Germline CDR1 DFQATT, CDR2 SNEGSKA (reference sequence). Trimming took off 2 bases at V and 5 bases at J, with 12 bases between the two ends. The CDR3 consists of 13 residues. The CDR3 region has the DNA TGCAGTGCTAGACTCTGGGCCGAGGAGACCCAGTACTTC. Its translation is CSARLWAEETQYF.

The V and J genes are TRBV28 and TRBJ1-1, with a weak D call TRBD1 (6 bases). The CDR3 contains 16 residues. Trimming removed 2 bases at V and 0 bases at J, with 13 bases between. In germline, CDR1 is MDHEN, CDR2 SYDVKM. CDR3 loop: CASSLAGQGMNTEAFF. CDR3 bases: TGTGCCAGCAGTTTAGCGGGACAAGGGATGAACACTGAAGCTTTCTTT.

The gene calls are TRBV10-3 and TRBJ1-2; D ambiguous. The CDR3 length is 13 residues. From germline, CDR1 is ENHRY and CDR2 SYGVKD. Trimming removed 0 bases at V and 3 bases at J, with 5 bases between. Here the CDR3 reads CAISESRDYGYTF. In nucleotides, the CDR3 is TGTGCCATCAGTGAGTCACGCGACTATGGCTACACCTTC.

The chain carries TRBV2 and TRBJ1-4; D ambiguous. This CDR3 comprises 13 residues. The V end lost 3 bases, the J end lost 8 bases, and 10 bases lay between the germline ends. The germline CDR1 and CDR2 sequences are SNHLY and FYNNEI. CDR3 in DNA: TGTGCCAGCAGTGACACATGGCAGGAAAAACTGTTTTTT. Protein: CASSDTWQEKLFF. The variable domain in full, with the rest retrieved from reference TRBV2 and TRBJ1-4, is EPEVTQTPSHQVTQMGQEVILRCVPISNHLYFYWYRQILGQKVEFLVSFYNNEISEKSEIFDDQFSVERPDGSNFTLKIRSTKLEDSAMYFCASSDTWQEKLFFGSGTQLSVL.

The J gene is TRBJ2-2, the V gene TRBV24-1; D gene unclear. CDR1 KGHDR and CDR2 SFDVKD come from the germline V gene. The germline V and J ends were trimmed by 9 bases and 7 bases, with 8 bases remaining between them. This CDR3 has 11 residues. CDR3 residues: CATEGGGELFF. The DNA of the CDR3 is TGTGCCACCGAAGGTGGCGGGGAGCTGTTTTTT.

CDR3 sequence reads: CASGLEENTEAFF. Here the CDR3 DNA reads TGTGCTAGTGGTTTGGAGGAGAACACTGAAGCTTTCTTT. The rearrangement joins TRBV12-5 to TRBJ1-1; no reliable D call. V lost 1 base, J lost 1 base, and 4 bases lay in between. There are 13 residues in the CDR3. Per the germline V gene, CDR1 is LGHNT and CDR2 is FRNRAP.

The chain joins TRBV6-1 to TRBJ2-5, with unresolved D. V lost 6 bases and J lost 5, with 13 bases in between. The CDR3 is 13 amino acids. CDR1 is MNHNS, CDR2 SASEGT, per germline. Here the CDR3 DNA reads TGTGCCAGCAGGATAATAGGGAAGGAGACCCAGTACTTC. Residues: CASRIIGKETQYF.

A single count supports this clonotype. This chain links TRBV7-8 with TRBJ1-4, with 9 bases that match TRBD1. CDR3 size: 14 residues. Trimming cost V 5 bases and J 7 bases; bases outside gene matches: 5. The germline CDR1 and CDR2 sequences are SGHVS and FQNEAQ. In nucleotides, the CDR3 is TGTGCCAGCAGCCCCGGGACAGGGACTGAAAAACTGTTTTTT. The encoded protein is CASSPGTGTEKLFF.